One and the same sample provided the 3 T cell receptor beta chains below, sequenced in a study of OX40 agonist ivuxolimab in advanced cancers. Sequenced by immunoSEQ multiplex PCR; TCRdb stores in-frame clones only, minus some. The sample records 50,000 to 55,000 clones, 80% to 90% being singletons. Source: CD4+ or CD8+ T cells sorted from blood, taken in a trial of the OX40 agonist ivuxolimab. The receptors come from an adult with an advanced solid tumor such as melanoma, head and neck, liver or kidney cancer.

This clone was seen only a few times. V usage is TRBV7-2 and J usage is TRBJ2-7, with 10 bases matching TRBD1. This CDR3 has 14 amino acids. With 7 bases clipped from V and 6 bases from J, the junction kept 9 bases outside the gene matches. The V gene's germline CDR1 is SGHTA and CDR2 FQGNSA. Here the CDR3 DNA reads TGTGCCAGCACCATCGACAGGGGGCGGACCGAGCAGTACTTC. This translates into CASTIDRGRTEQYF.

The rearrangement links TRBV27 to TRBJ2-3; TRBD2 matches 9 bases. V was clipped by 6 bases and J by 1 base; unmatched bases: 5. CDR1 is MNHEY, CDR2 SMNVEV, per germline (reference sequence). This CDR3 region has 15 residues. In nucleotides, the CDR3 is TGTGCCAGCAGCAATAGCGGGAGAGGCACAGATACGCAGTATTTT. Amino acids: CASSNSGRGTDTQYF.

This sequence joins TRBV18 and TRBJ1-1, with D unclear. The germline V and J ends were trimmed by 0 bases and 0 bases, with 5 bases remaining between them. CDR1 is KGHSH, CDR2 LQKENI, per germline. The length of the CDR3 is 14 residues. CDR3 region: CASSPPVMNTEAFF. Written as DNA, the CDR3 is TGTGCCAGCTCACCACCGGTGATGAACACTGAAGCTTTCTTT.